This T cell receptor (beta chain) stems from a study of cytomegalovirus exposure and HLA in healthy donors. Assay used: immunoSEQ multiplex PCR; TCRdb lists only in-frame clones, some missing. Here the sample spans about 310,000 clones, approximately 88% being singletons. Regarding the study as a whole: Listed as cytomegalovirus-associated were 170 or so TCR beta chains.

The V end was cut by 1 base, the J end by 2 bases, with 10 bases between. CDR3 length equals 15 residues. Germline V gene data show CDR1 as SGHDT and CDR2 as YYEEEE. As regards this clone: Its target is unknown.

This receptor was identified in a man aged 30-40 years in good health and CMV-seronegative. The chain has TRBV5-6 and TRBJ1-5; no clear D. The sequenced material came from PBMCs. Here the CDR3 reads CASSLQQLGNQPQHF. The CDR3 bases are TGTGCCAGCAGCTTGCAACAGTTGGGCAATCAGCCCCAGCATTTT.